This T cell receptor (beta chain) was observed in a study of cytomegalovirus exposure and HLA in healthy donors. Looking at the study overall: There were about 85 million unique TCRs (from HLA-typed donors) in an early data release.

The CDR3 has 14 amino acids. V gave up 5 bases and J gave up 0 bases, with 9 bases separating them. The germline V gene has CDR1 SGHRS and CDR2 YFSETQ. With 60 Vbeta and 13 Jbeta primers, the PCR was carried out. Method: immunoSEQ multiplex PCR; TCRdb's copy keeps in-frame clones and lacks some. The sample carries some 170,000 clones, roughly 79% recorded once. The clonotype comes from a woman aged 35 to 49 in good health and CMV-seronegative. The material sequenced was PBMCs. The chain links TRBV5-1 to TRBJ2-1; D is ambiguous. CDR3 protein: CASSERGSYNEQFF. DNA for the CDR3: TGCGCCAGCAGTGAGCGAGGCTCCTACAATGAGCAGTTCTTC.